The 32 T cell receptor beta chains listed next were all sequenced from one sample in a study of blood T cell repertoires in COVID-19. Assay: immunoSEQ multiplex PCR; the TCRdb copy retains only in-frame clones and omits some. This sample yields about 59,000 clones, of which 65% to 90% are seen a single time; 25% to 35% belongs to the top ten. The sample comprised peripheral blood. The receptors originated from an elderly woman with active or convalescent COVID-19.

As DNA, the CDR3 is TGTGCCATCAGTGAGTCCACGGGCTTGGGGCTTCATGGACAGGGAGCTAACTATGGCTACACCTTC. Translating gives CAISESTGLGLHGQGANYGYTF. This sequence joins TRBV10-3 and TRBJ1-2; 8 nucleotides match TRBD1. Germline trimming cut 0 bases from V and 0 bases from J; bases unmatched to any gene: 21. Germline loops: CDR1 ENHRY, CDR2 SYGVKD. This CDR3 is 22 amino acids long.

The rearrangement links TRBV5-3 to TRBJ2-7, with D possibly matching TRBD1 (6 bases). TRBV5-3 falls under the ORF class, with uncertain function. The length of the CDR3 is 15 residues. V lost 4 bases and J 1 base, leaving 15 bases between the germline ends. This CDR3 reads CARSQRQDLSYEQYF. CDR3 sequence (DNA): TGTGCCAGAAGCCAACGACAGGATCTATCCTACGAGCAGTACTTC.

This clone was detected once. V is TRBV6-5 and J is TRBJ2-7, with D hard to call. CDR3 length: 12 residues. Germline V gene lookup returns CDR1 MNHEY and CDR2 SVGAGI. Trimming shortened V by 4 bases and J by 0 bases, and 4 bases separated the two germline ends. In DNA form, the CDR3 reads TGTGCCAGCAGTTCTCCCTCCTACGAGCAGTACTTC. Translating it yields CASSSPSYEQYF.

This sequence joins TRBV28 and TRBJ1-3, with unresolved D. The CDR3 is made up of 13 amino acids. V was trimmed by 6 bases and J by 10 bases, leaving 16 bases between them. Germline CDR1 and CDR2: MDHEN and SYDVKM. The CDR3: CASSAVHAGTIYF. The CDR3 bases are TGTGCCAGCAGCGCAGTACACGCGGGAACCATATATTTT.

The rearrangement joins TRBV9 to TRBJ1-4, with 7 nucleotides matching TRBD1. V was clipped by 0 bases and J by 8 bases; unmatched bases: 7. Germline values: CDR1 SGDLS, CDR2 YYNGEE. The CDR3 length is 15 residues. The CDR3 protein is CASSVGAAGGEKLFF. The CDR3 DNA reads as TGTGCCAGCAGCGTAGGAGCGGCAGGGGGGGAAAAACTGTTTTTT.

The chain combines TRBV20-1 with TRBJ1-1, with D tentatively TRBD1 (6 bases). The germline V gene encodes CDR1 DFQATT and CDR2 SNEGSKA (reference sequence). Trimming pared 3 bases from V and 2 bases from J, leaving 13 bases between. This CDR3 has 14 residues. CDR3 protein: CSASLGAFNTEAFF. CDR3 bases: TGCAGTGCTAGTCTGGGGGCCTTCAACACTGAAGCTTTCTTT.

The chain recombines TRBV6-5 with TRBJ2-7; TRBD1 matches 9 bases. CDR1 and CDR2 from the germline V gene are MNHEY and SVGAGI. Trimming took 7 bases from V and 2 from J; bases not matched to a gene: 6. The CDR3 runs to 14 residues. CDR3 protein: CASTQDRGPYEQYF. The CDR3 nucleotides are TGTGCCAGCACTCAGGACAGGGGACCCTACGAGCAGTACTTC.

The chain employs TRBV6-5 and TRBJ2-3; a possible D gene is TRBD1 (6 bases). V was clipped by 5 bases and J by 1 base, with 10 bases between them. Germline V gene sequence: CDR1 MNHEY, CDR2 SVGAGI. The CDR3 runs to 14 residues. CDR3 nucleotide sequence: TGTGCCAGCAGTAGGGGGATGGGCACAGATACGCAGTATTTT. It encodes CASSRGMGTDTQYF.

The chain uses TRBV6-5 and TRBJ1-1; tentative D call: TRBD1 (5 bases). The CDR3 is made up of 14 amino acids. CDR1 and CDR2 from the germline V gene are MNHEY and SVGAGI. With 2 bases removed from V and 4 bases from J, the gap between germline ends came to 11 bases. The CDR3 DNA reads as TGTGCCAGCAGTTACACAGGTAGAGTCACTGAAGCTTTCTTT. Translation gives CASSYTGRVTEAFF.

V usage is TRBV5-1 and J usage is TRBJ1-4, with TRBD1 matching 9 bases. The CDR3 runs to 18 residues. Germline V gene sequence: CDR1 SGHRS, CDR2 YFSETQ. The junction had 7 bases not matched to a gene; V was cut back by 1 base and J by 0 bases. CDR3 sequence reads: CASSLWGQGSTTNEKLFF. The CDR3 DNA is TGCGCCAGCAGCTTGTGGGGACAGGGCTCTACAACTAATGAAAAACTGTTTTTT.

In nucleotides, the CDR3 is TGTGCCAGCAGCCAAGGGGAGGGTCGGTATTCACCCCTCCACTTT. This encodes CASSQGEGRYSPLHF. This rearrangement joins TRBV3-1 (or the pseudogene TRBV3-2) to TRBJ1-6; no clear D gene. In germline, CDR1 is LGHDT, CDR2 YNNKEL (reference sequence). Trimming took off 1 base at V and 8 bases at J, with 12 bases between the two ends. This CDR3 is 15 amino acids long.

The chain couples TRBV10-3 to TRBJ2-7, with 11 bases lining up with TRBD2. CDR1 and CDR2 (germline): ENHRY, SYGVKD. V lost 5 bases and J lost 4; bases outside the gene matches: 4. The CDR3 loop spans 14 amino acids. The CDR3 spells CAISTSGGDYEQYF. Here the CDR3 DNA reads TGTGCCATCAGTACTAGCGGGGGAGATTACGAGCAGTACTTC.

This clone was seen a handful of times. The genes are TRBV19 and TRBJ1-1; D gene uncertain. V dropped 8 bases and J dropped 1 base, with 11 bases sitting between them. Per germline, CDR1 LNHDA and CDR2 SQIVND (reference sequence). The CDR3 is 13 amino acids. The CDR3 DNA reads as TGTGCCAGTTTAGCGGGGTGGAACACTGAAGCTTTCTTT. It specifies CASLAGWNTEAFF. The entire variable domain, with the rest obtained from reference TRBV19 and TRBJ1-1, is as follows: DGGITQSPKYLFRKEGQNVTLSCEQNLNHDAMYWYRQDPGQGLRLIYYSQIVNDFQKGDIAEGYSVSREKKESFPLTVTSAQKNPTAFYLCASLAGWNTEAFFGQGTRLTVV.

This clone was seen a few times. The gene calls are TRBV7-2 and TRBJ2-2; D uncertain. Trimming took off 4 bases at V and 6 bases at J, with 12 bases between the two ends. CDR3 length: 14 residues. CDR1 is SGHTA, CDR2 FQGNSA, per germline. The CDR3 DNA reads TGTGCCAGCAGCTCGGTTTTGACTGCCGGGGAGCTGTTTTTT. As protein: CASSSVLTAGELFF.

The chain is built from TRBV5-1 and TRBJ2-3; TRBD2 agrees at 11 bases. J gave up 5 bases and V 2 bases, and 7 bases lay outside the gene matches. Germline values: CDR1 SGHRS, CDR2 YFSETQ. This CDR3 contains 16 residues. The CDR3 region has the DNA TGCGCCAGCAGCTTATTTAGCGGGGGGGCCAGAGATACGCAGTATTTT. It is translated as CASSLFSGGARDTQYF. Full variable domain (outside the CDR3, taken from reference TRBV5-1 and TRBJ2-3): KAGVTQTPRYLIKTRGQQVTLSCSPISGHRSVSWYQQTPGQGLQFLFEYFSETQRNKGNFPGRFSGRQFSNSRSEMNVSTLELGDSALYLCASSLFSGGARDTQYFGPGTRLTVL.

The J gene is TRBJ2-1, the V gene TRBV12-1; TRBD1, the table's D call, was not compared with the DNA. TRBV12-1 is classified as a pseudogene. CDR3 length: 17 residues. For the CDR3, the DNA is TGTGCCAGCAGCTTTAGGGCCCCAGGGGGCCTCTACAATGAGCAGTTCTTC. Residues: CASSFRAPGGLYNEQFF.

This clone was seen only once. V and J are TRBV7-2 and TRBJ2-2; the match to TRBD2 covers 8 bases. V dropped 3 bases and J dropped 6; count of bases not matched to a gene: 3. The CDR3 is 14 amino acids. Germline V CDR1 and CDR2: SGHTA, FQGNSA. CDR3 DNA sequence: TGTGCCAGCAGCTTGGCGGGGGGCTCCGGGGAGCTGTTTTTT. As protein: CASSLAGGSGELFF.

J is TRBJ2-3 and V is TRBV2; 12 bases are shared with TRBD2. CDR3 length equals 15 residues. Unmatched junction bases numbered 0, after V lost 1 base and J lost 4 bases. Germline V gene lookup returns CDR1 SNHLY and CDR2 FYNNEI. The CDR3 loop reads CASSEGLAGADTQYF. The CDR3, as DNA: TGTGCCAGCAGTGAAGGACTAGCGGGGGCAGATACGCAGTATTTT.

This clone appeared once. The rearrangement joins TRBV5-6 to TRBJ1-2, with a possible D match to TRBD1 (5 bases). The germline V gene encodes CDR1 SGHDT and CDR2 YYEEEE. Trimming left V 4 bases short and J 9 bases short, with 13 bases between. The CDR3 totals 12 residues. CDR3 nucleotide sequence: TGTGCCAGCAGCCCCTATCGGACAAGCTACACCTTC. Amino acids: CASSPYRTSYTF.

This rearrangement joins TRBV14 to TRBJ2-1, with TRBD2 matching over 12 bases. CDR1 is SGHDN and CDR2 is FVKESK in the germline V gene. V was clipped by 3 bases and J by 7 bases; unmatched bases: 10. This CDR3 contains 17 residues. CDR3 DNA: TGTGCCAGCAGCCAGCCCCTAGCGGGGGGGCCAATGAATGAGCAGTTCTTC. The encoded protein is CASSQPLAGGPMNEQFF. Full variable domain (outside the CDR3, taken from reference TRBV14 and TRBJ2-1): EAGVTQFPSHSVIEKGQTVTLRCDPISGHDNLYWYRRVMGKEIKFLLHFVKESKQDESGMPNNRFLAERTGGTYSTLKVQPAELEDSGVYFCASSQPLAGGPMNEQFFGPGTRLTVL.

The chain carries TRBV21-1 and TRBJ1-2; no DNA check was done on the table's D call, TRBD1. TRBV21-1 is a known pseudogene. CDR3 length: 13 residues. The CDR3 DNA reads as TGTGCCAGCAGCAAGACAGGGAACTATGGCTACACCTTC. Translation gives CASSKTGNYGYTF.

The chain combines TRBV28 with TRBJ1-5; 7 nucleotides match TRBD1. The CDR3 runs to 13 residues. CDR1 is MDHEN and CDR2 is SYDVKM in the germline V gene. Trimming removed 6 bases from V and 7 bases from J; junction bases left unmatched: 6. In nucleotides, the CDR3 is TGTGCCAGCAGGCAGGGGGTCAACCAGCCCCAGCATTTT. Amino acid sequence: CASRQGVNQPQHF.

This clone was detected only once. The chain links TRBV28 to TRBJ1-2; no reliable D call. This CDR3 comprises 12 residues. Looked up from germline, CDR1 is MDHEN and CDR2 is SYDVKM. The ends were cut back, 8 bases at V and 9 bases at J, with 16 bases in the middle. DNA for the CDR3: TGTGCCAGCTCAGGCCCCCTCGAGAGCTACACCTTC. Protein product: CASSGPLESYTF.

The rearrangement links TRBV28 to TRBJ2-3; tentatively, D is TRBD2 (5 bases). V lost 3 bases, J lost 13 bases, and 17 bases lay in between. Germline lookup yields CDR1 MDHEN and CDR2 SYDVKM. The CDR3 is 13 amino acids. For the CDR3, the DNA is TGTGCCAGCAGTTTGGCGGGCATCCCGATCGAGTATTTT. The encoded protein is CASSLAGIPIEYF.

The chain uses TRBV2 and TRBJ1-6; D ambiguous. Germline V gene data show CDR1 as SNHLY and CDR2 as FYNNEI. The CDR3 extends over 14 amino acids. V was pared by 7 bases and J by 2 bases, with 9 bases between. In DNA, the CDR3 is TGTGCCAGCACCCGGTTCGCCTATAATTCACCCCTCCACTTT. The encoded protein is CASTRFAYNSPLHF.

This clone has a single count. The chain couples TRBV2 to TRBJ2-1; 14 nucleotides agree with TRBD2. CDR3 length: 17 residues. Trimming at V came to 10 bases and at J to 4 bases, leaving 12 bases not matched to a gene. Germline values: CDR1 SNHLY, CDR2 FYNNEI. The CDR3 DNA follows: TGTGCCACCCCTGGACTAGCGGGGGGCGCCCCTTACAATGAGCAGTTCTTC. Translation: CATPGLAGGAPYNEQFF.

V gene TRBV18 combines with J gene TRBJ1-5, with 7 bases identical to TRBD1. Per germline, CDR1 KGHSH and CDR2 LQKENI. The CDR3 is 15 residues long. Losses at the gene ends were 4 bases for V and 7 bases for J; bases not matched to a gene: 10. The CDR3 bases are TGTGCCAGCTCACAGTCAGGGGGTGTAGGGCAGCCCCAGCATTTT. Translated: CASSQSGGVGQPQHF.

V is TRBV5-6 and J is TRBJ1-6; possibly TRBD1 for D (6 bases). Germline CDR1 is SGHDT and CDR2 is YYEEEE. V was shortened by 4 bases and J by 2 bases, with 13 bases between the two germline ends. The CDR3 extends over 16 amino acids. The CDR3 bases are TGTGCCAGCAGCCGGGACATTGGCGCCTATAATTCACCCCTCCACTTT. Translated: CASSRDIGAYNSPLHF.

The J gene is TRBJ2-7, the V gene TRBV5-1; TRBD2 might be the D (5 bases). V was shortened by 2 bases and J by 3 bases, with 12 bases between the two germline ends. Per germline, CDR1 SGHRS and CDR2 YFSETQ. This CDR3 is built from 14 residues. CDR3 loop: CASSLGSGNYEQYF. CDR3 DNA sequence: TGCGCCAGCAGCTTAGGAAGCGGTAACTACGAGCAGTACTTC.

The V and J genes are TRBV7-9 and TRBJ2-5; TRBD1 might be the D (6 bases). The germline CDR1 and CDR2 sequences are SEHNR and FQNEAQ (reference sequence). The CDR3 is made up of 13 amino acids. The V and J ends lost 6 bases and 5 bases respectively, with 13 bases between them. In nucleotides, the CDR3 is TGTGCCAGCAGTTTACAGGGTTTGGAGACCCAGTACTTC. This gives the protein CASSLQGLETQYF. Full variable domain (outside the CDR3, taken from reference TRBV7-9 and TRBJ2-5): DTGVSQNPRHKITKRGQNVTFRCDPISEHNRLYWYRQTLGQGPEFLTYFQNEAQLEKSRLLSDRFSAERPKGSFSTLEIQRTEQGDSAMYLCASSLQGLETQYFGPGTRLLVL.

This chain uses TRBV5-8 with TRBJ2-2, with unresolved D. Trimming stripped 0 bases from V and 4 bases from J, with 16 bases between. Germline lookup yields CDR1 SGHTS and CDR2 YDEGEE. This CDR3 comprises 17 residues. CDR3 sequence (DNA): TGTGCCAGCAGCTTGGCATTGGGCCAATTTGGCACCGGGGAGCTGTTTTTT. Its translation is CASSLALGQFGTGELFF.

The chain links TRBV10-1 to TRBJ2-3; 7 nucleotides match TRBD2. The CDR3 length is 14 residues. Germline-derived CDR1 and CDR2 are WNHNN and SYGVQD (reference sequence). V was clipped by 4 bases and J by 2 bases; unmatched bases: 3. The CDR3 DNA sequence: TGCGCCAGCAGTGGGGGACTAAACACAGATACGCAGTATTTT. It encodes CASSGGLNTDTQYF.